What follows are 30 T cell receptor beta chains derived from one specimen sequenced in a study of cytomegalovirus exposure and HLA in healthy donors. It was with 60 Vbeta and 13 Jbeta primers that the PCR ran. Here immunoSEQ multiplex PCR was the method, and the copy in TCRdb shows in-frame clones only, minus some. The top ten hold around 4.2% of the sample, which has 95,000 or so clones, 81% seen once. The sample was PBMCs. The receptors derive from a woman in her 70s in good health and CMV-seropositive.

The chain has TRBV7-9 and TRBJ2-3, with 12 bases that match TRBD1. The trim removed 5 bases at V and 7 bases at J, leaving 10 bases unmatched. Germline V gene lookup returns CDR1 SEHNR and CDR2 FQNEAQ (reference sequence). The CDR3 extends over 16 amino acids. The CDR3 coding sequence is TGTGCCAGCAGCCCTACGTGGGACAGGGGGCAGCATACGCAGTATTTT. Its protein product is CASSPTWDRGQHTQYF.

This chain joins TRBV27 and TRBJ2-7; 9 bases fit TRBD1. Germline V gene sequence: CDR1 MNHEY, CDR2 SMNVEV (reference sequence). V lost 8 bases to trimming and J lost 4 bases; unmatched junction nucleotides: 12. The CDR3 spans 15 residues. The CDR3 reads CASQRNRGRMYEQYF. CDR3 DNA sequence: TGTGCCAGCCAAAGGAACAGGGGGCGTATGTACGAGCAGTACTTC.

The gene calls are TRBV7-3 and TRBJ1-3, with a tentative D call TRBD1 (5 bases). Germline CDR1 reads SGHTA; CDR2 reads FQGTGA. V was cut by 5 bases and J by 0 bases, with 11 bases left in between. CDR3 size: 15 residues. This CDR3 reads CASSPSGGSGNTIYF. DNA of the CDR3: TGTGCCAGCAGCCCGTCGGGGGGCTCTGGAAACACCATATATTTT.

The chain has TRBV10-3 and TRBJ2-7; D possibly corresponds to TRBD1 (5 bases). Germline V gene sequence: CDR1 ENHRY, CDR2 SYGVKD. CDR3 length: 15 residues. Trimming took 4 bases from V and 4 from J, leaving 17 bases between them. The CDR3 is CAISAPLAGLYEQYF. CDR3 nucleotide sequence: TGTGCCATCAGTGCCCCCTTGGCAGGGCTATACGAGCAGTACTTC.

The V call is TRBV7-3, the J call TRBJ2-1; D gene unclear. Germline V CDR1 and CDR2: SGHTA, FQGTGA. V lost 4 bases to trimming and J lost 9 bases, with 13 bases between them. This CDR3 spans 13 amino acids. In nucleotides, the CDR3 is TGTGCCAGCAGCTCGAAGTCAGGCAGTGAGCAGTTCTTC. Residues: CASSSKSGSEQFF.

The V gene is TRBV9, the J gene TRBJ1-2; the D is unclear. Trimming shortened V by 4 bases and J by 0 bases, and 13 bases separated the two germline ends. This CDR3 region has 15 residues. Per germline, CDR1 SGDLS and CDR2 YYNGEE. This chain's CDR3 is CASSFGYTANYGYTF. In nucleotides, the CDR3 is TGTGCCAGCAGCTTTGGTTACACCGCTAACTATGGCTACACCTTC.

This clone was seen only a few times. V usage is TRBV6-5 and J usage is TRBJ1-1; TRBD1 matches 7 bases. V was clipped by 10 bases and J by 4 bases; unmatched bases: 6. The germline V gene encodes CDR1 MNHEY and CDR2 SVGAGI. This CDR3 spans 12 amino acids. CDR3 bases: TGTGCCACGAACAGGGGACTCACTGAAGCTTTCTTT. This sequence encodes CATNRGLTEAFF.

The chain combines TRBV9 with TRBJ2-3, with a tentative D call TRBD1 (5 bases). Germline-derived CDR1 and CDR2 are SGDLS and YYNGEE. The CDR3 loop spans 15 amino acids. The germline V and J ends were trimmed by 0 bases and 2 bases, with 10 bases remaining between them. In nucleotides, the CDR3 is TGTGCCAGCAGCGTAGAGGTGGGGCACACAGATACGCAGTATTTT. Its translation: CASSVEVGHTDTQYF.

The chain is built from TRBV7-2 and TRBJ2-2; 7 bases line up with TRBD1. This CDR3 region has 14 residues. V trimming: 3 bases; J trimming: 4 bases; junction bases outside the gene matches: 2. Germline V CDR1 and CDR2: SGHTA, FQGNSA. The CDR3 nucleotides read TGTGCCAGCAGCTTTGGACAGGCCACCGGGGAGCTGTTTTTT. Translating it yields CASSFGQATGELFF.

J is TRBJ2-7 and V is TRBV28; 8 bases map to TRBD2. The CDR3 length is 14 residues. CDR1 and CDR2 (germline): MDHEN, SYDVKM. Unmatched junction bases numbered 5, after V lost 0 bases and J lost 7 bases. The CDR3 spells CASSLWRGEEEQYF. CDR3 in DNA: TGTGCCAGCAGTTTATGGCGGGGGGAGGAGGAGCAGTACTTC.

The rearrangement joins TRBV5-4 to TRBJ2-5, with 9 bases fitting TRBD1. Germline V gene data show CDR1 as SGHNT and CDR2 as YYREEE (reference sequence). With V trimmed by 4 bases and J by 5 bases, 3 bases remained unmatched. This CDR3 is built from 13 residues. The CDR3 DNA is TGTGCCAGCAGCGGGACAGGGTGGGAGACCCAGTACTTC. This encodes CASSGTGWETQYF.

In this sample, this clone turned up a few times. The J gene is TRBJ1-6, the V gene TRBV30; D unresolved. Trimming removed 3 bases from V and 6 bases from J, with 18 bases in between. Per the germline V gene, CDR1 is GTSNPN and CDR2 is SVGIG (reference sequence). The CDR3 length is 16 residues. DNA of the CDR3: TGTGCCTGGAGCGACCCCAAGGTGGGAGCTAATTCACCCCTCCACTTT. This translates into CAWSDPKVGANSPLHF.

This chain links TRBV2 with TRBJ2-1, with D possibly TRBD1 on 6 matching bases. V lost 1 base to trimming and J lost 5 bases, with 9 bases between them. The CDR3 sequence is 14 residues long. Germline V gene data show CDR1 as SNHLY and CDR2 as FYNNEI. Here the CDR3 reads CASSEGQVHNEQFF. The CDR3 DNA follows: TGTGCCAGCAGTGAAGGACAGGTCCACAATGAGCAGTTCTTC.

V is TRBV20-1 and J is TRBJ2-1; D perhaps matches TRBD2 (5 bases). Germline values: CDR1 DFQATT, CDR2 SNEGSKA (reference sequence). V lost 5 bases to trimming and J lost 8 bases, with 10 bases between them. CDR3 length: 11 residues. This CDR3 reads CSAEGGDEQFF. The CDR3 DNA reads TGCAGTGCTGAGGGCGGCGATGAGCAGTTCTTC.

The gene calls are TRBV6-5 and TRBJ1-1, with 9 bases that match TRBD1. The germline V gene encodes CDR1 MNHEY and CDR2 SVGAGI. This CDR3 has 13 residues. With V trimmed by 5 bases and J by 8 bases, 6 bases remained unmatched. The CDR3 is CASSNPGTGEAFF. The CDR3 DNA follows: TGTGCCAGCAGTAATCCCGGGACAGGGGAAGCTTTCTTT.

The J gene is TRBJ1-1, the V gene TRBV25-1, with 7 bases lining up with TRBD1. This CDR3 has 13 amino acids. Germline trimming cut 5 bases from V and 4 bases from J; bases unmatched to any gene: 4. CDR1 is MGHDK and CDR2 is SYGVNS in the germline V gene. This chain's CDR3 is CASSSTGTTEAFF. CDR3 nucleotides: TGTGCCAGCAGTTCGACAGGGACCACTGAAGCTTTCTTT.

This chain connects TRBV5-5 to TRBJ1-5; TRBD1 is a possible D gene (5 bases). Trimming cost V 0 bases and J 4 bases, with 11 bases left between them. The CDR3 contains 15 residues. Germline V gene sequence: CDR1 SGHKS, CDR2 YYEKEE (reference sequence). The CDR3 DNA is TGTGCCAGCAGCTTGGGAGACAGTCGAAATCAGCCCCAGCATTTT. Its protein is CASSLGDSRNQPQHF.

The J gene is TRBJ2-1, the V gene TRBV7-3, with D possibly TRBD1 on 6 matching bases. This CDR3 is 16 amino acids long. CDR1 and CDR2 from the germline V gene are SGHTA and FQGTGA. V lost 11 bases and J 5 bases, leaving 25 bases between the germline ends. Written as DNA, the CDR3 is TGTGCCGAACCCTGCCCCGGGACACTCGACCACAATGAGCAGTTCTTC. This translates into CAEPCPGTLDHNEQFF.

The V call is TRBV5-6, the J call TRBJ2-4; D is possibly TRBD2 (8 bases). CDR3 size: 15 residues. With 4 bases removed from V and 8 bases from J, the gap between germline ends came to 19 bases. Germline V gene sequence: CDR1 SGHDT, CDR2 YYEEEE. Written as DNA, the CDR3 is TGTGCCAGCAGCAAGGGGGCGGGAGGCATTGACATTCAGTACTTC. Protein: CASSKGAGGIDIQYF.

This clone was seen a handful of times. This chain joins TRBV2 and TRBJ1-5; 7 bases match TRBD1. Germline-derived CDR1 and CDR2 are SNHLY and FYNNEI. The junction had 7 bases not matched to a gene; V was cut back by 6 bases and J by 2 bases. CDR3 length: 15 residues. The CDR3: CASSTEGAGNQPQHF. CDR3 in DNA: TGTGCCAGCAGCACAGAGGGGGCTGGCAATCAGCCCCAGCATTTT.

CDR3 in amino acids: CASRDPGLAGTETQYF. The CDR3 DNA is TGTGCCAGCAGAGATCCAGGACTAGCGGGAACGGAGACCCAGTACTTC. The J gene is TRBJ2-5, the V gene TRBV6-6, with 12 bases matching TRBD2. Unmatched junction bases numbered 10, after V lost 6 bases and J lost 5 bases. The CDR3 is made up of 16 amino acids. Germline CDR1 is MNHNY and CDR2 is SVGAGI (reference sequence).

In DNA, the CDR3 is TGTGCCAGCAGCTTACCGACTAGCGGGGAATATACCAATGAGCAGTTCTTC. This sequence encodes CASSLPTSGEYTNEQFF. This chain connects TRBV7-9 to TRBJ2-1; 11 bases fit TRBD2. V lost 2 bases and J lost 6; bases outside the gene matches: 9. The CDR3 length is 17 residues. CDR1 and CDR2 (germline): SEHNR, FQNEAQ (reference sequence).

This rearrangement joins TRBV14 to TRBJ2-1; the match to TRBD2 covers 11 bases. With 4 bases clipped from V and 3 bases from J, the junction kept 5 bases outside the gene matches. CDR1 is SGHDN and CDR2 is FVKESK in the germline V gene. CDR3 size: 16 residues. CDR3 region: CASSRVSGRGYNEQFF. CDR3 sequence (DNA): TGTGCCAGCAGCCGGGTTAGCGGGAGGGGCTACAATGAGCAGTTCTTC.

The genes are TRBV5-1 and TRBJ1-4, with D maybe TRBD1 (6 bases). The CDR3 runs to 16 residues. V shed 3 bases and J shed 5 bases, with 17 bases lying between them. Germline lookup yields CDR1 SGHRS and CDR2 YFSETQ. For the CDR3, the DNA is TGCGCCAGCAGCTGGGGGGGCGGGGGCCGCAATGAAAAACTGTTTTTT. The encoded protein is CASSWGGGGRNEKLFF.

The sample holds one count of this clone. Written as DNA, the CDR3 is TGTGCCAGCAGTTATCTGGACTCCGTGGGCACTGAAGCTTTCTTT. Its translation: CASSYLDSVGTEAFF. The chain recombines TRBV6-6 with TRBJ1-1; D is unclear. Trimming pared 3 bases from V and 4 bases from J, leaving 15 bases between. The CDR3 totals 15 residues. Per germline, CDR1 MNHNY and CDR2 SVGAGI (reference sequence).

The gene calls are TRBV13 and TRBJ2-2, with 11 bases aligning to TRBD2. This CDR3 has 16 residues. The trim removed 5 bases at V and 3 bases at J, leaving 5 bases unmatched. Germline V gene sequence: CDR1 PRHDT, CDR2 FYEKMQ (reference sequence). The CDR3 loop reads CASSVGTSGYTGELFF. The DNA of the CDR3 is TGTGCCAGCAGCGTCGGGACTAGCGGCTACACCGGGGAGCTGTTTTTT.

A few counts support this clone. The chain recombines TRBV7-9 with TRBJ2-1; 9 bases match TRBD2. Germline CDR1 SEHNR, CDR2 FQNEAQ (reference sequence). The junction had 9 bases not matched to a gene; V was cut back by 8 bases and J by 4 bases. This CDR3 spans 15 amino acids. CDR3 coding DNA: TGTGCCAGCGCCATCGGGGCGGGAGGGTACAATGAGCAGTTCTTC. Its protein product is CASAIGAGGYNEQFF.

On this clone: Mismatch with germline at one junction end may stem from a read error. V is TRBV30 and J is TRBJ1-3, with unresolved D. The CDR3 is 13 residues long. Germline-derived CDR1 and CDR2 are GTSNPN and SVGIG (reference sequence). The CDR3 loop is CAWSVGPGNTIYF. The CDR3 DNA is TGTGCCTGGAGTGTTGGGCCTGGGAACACCATATATTTT.

V is TRBV19 and J is TRBJ2-7; D is possibly TRBD1 (6 bases). Trimming pared 5 bases from V and 2 bases from J, leaving 13 bases between. This CDR3 is 14 amino acids long. Germline loops: CDR1 LNHDA, CDR2 SQIVND (reference sequence). CDR3 loop: CASSGQGKAYEQYF. CDR3 coding DNA: TGTGCCAGTAGTGGGCAGGGGAAGGCCTACGAGCAGTACTTC.

V usage is TRBV7-9 and J usage is TRBJ2-5; no reliable D call. V was pared by 1 base and J by 5 bases, with 5 bases between. The CDR3 extends over 12 amino acids. In germline, CDR1 is SEHNR, CDR2 FQNEAQ (reference sequence). The CDR3 loop reads CASSLVRETQYF. CDR3 nucleotides: TGTGCCAGCAGCTTAGTCCGGGAGACCCAGTACTTC.